This T cell receptor (beta chain) came from a study of blood T cell repertoires in COVID-19. The length of the CDR3 is 16 residues. CDR1 is MNHEY, CDR2 SVGAGI, per germline. The V gene lost 3 bases and the J gene lost 7 bases, with 21 bases spanning the gap. Authors' data handling: Reference gene primer amplification yielded estimated nucleated cell counts. The assay was immunoSEQ multiplex PCR, and TCRdb's table has in-frame clones only and misses some. The V and J calls and clone size are taken from that table; D and trimming were inferred from the DNA. The sample lists some 150,000 clones, about 85% seen once, with 0.8% to 1.2% in the top ten.

Sample: peripheral blood. The genes are TRBV6-5 and TRBJ1-2; weak D call: TRBD1 (6 bases). This clonotype was sampled from a man in his forties with acute or convalescent COVID-19. CDR3 in amino acids: CASSYRTGTDISGYTF. The CDR3 DNA sequence: TGTGCCAGCAGTTATAGAACAGGGACGGATATAAGTGGCTACACCTTC.